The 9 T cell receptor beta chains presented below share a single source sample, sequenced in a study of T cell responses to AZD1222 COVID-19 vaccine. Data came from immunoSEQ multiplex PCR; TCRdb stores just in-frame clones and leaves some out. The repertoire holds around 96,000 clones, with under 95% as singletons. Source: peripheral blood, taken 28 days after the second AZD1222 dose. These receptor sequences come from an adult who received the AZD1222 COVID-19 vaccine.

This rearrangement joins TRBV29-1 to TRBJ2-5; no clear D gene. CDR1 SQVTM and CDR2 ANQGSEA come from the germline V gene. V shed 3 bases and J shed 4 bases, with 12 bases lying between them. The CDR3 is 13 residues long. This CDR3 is CSVDSSSIETQYF. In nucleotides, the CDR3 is TGCAGCGTTGATTCTAGTTCTATAGAGACCCAGTACTTC.

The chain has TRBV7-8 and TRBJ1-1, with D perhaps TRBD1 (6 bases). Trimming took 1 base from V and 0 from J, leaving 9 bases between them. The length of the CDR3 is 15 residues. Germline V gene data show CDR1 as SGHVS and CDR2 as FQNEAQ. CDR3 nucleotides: TGTGCCAGCAGCTTAGTGGGGACACTGAACACTGAAGCTTTCTTT. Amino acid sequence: CASSLVGTLNTEAFF.

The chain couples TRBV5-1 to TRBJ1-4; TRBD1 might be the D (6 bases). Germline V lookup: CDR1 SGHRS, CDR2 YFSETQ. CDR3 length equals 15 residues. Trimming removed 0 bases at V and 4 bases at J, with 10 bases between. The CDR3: CASSLEGGINEKLFF. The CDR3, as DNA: TGCGCCAGCAGCTTGGAGGGGGGAATTAATGAAAAACTGTTTTTT.

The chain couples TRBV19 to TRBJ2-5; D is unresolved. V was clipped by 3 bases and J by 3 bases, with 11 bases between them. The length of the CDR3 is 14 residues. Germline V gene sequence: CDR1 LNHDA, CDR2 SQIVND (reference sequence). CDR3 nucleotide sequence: TGTGCCAGTAGTATGGGTATGCGCGAAGAGACCCAGTACTTC. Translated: CASSMGMREETQYF.

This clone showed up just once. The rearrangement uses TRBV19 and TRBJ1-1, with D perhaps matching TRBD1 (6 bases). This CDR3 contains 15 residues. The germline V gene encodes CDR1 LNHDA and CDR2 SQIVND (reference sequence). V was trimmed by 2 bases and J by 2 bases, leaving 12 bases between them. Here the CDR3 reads CASSIFRGANTEAFF. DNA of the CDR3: TGTGCCAGTAGTATATTTCGGGGGGCCAACACTGAAGCTTTCTTT.

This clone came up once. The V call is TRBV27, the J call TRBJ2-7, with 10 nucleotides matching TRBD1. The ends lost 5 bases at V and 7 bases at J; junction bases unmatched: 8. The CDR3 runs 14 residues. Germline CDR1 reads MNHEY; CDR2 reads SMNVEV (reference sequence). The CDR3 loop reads CASSVGQGLWEQYF. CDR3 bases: TGTGCCAGCAGTGTGGGACAGGGGTTGTGGGAGCAGTACTTC.

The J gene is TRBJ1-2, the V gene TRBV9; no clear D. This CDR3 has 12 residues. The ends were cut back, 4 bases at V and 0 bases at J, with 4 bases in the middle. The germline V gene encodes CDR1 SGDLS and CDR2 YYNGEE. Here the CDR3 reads CASSPPNYGYTF. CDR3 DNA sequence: TGTGCCAGCAGCCCTCCTAACTATGGCTACACCTTC. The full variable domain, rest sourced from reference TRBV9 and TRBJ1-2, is DSGVTQTPKHLITATGQRVTLRCSPRSGDLSVYWYQQSLDQGLQFLIQYYNGEERAKGNILERFSAQQFPDLHSELNLSSLELGDSALYFCASSPPNYGYTFGSGTRLTVV.

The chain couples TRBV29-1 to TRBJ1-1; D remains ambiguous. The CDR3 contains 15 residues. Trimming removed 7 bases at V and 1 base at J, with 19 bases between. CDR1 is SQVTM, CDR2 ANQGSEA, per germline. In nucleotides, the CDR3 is TGCAGCGCCAGAGAGCAGGCCGCCGAGAACACTGAAGCTTTCTTT. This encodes CSAREQAAENTEAFF.

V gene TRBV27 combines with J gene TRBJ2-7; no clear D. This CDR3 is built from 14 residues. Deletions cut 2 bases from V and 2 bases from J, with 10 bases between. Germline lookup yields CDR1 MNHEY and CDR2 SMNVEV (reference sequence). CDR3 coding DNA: TGTGCCAGCAGTTTACGACCAGGACCCTACGAGCAGTACTTC. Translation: CASSLRPGPYEQYF.